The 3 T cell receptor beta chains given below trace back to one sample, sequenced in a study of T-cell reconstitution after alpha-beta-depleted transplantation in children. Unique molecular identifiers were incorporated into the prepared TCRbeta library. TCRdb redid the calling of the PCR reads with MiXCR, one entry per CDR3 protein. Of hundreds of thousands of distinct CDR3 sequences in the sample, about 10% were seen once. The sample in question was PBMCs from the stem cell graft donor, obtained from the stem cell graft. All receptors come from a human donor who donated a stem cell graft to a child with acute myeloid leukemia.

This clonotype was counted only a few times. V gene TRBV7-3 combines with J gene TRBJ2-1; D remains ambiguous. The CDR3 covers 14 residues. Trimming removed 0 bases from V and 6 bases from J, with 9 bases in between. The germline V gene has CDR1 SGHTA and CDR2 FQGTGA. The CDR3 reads CASSLTGLTNEQFF. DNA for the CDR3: TGTGCCAGCAGCTTAACAGGATTAACCAATGAGCAGTTCTTC.

CDR3 in amino acids: CASSEGDPASTDTQYF. The CDR3 DNA reads as TGTGCCAGCAGTGAAGGAGACCCTGCCAGCACAGATACGCAGTATTTT. The V and J genes are TRBV27 and TRBJ2-3; D is undetermined. The CDR3 contains 16 residues. The germline gives CDR1 MNHEY, CDR2 SMNVEV (reference sequence). V lost 5 bases to trimming and J lost 0 bases, with 15 bases between them.

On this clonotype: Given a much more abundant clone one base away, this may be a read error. The CDR3 DNA sequence: TGTGCCAGCAATCTAGCGGCCACCGGGGAGCTGTTTTTT. Translation: CASNLAATGELFF. J is TRBJ2-2 and V is TRBV2; 7 bases match TRBD2. Germline values: CDR1 SNHLY, CDR2 FYNNEI. CDR3 size: 13 residues. Trimming removed 7 bases from V and 4 bases from J; junction bases left unmatched: 3.